One T cell receptor beta chain is described in this entry. This entry is derived from a study of shared T cell receptors in the human thymus. Clones were sequenced by immunoSEQ multiplex PCR, and TCRdb holds only the in-frame ones, with some missing. The sample holds hundreds of thousands of clones; approximately 88% are singletons and the top ten take 0.0095% to 0.011%. The same data also went into a second study, on human thymus T cells.

The receptor was isolated from a boy in the first two years of life with a congenital heart defect. The sample was thymocytes.

CDR3 in DNA: TGTGCCAGCAACCTACAGGGGGGTCCCCAGCATTTT. Protein sequence: CASNLQGGPQHF. The genes are TRBV28 and TRBJ1-5, with TRBD1 matching over 8 bases. The CDR3 spans 12 residues. V shed 7 bases, J shed 10 bases, and the junction held 6 bases outside the gene matches. The germline V gene has CDR1 MDHEN and CDR2 SYDVKM.